The clone carrying this TCR beta chain was observed many times. TCRdb recomputed calls from the 5' RACE reads with MiXCR, one row per CDR3 protein. This table holds 50,000 or so distinct CDR3 sequences, around 8% found once. This specimen comes from a study of early T cells in non-severe SARS-CoV-2 infection. The V gene's germline CDR1 is LGHNA and CDR2 YSLEER. The CDR3 contains 16 residues. Trimming pared 0 bases from V and 4 bases from J, leaving 14 bases between. The chain combines TRBV4-3 with TRBJ2-3; the D gene is possibly TRBD2 (6 bases). This TCR derives from an adult who was a healthcare worker with PCR-confirmed SARS-CoV-2 infection or an uninfected control (not recorded which). The sample comprised whole blood. In nucleotides, the CDR3 is TGCGCCAGCAGCCAAGATCTGGGGGAGGCATCAGATACGCAGTATTTT. Protein: CASSQDLGEASDTQYF.